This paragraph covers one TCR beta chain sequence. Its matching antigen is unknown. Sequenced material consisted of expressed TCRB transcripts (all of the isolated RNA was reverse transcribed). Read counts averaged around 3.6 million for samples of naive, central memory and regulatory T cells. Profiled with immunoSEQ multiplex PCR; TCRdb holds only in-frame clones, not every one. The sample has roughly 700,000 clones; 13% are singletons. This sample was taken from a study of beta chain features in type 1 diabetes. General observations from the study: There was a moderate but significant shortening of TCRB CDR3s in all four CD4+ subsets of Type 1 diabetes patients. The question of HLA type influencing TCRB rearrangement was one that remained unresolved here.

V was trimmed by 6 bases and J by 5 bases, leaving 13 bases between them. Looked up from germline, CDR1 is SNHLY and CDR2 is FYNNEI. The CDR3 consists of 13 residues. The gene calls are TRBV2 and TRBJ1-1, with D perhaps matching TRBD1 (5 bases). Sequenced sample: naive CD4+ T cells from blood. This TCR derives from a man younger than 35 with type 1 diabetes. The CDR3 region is CASRTLGGTEAFF. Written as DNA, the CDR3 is TGTGCCAGCAGGACCCTCGGGGGAACTGAAGCTTTCTTT.